The 14 T cell receptor beta chains reported below all come from one sample, sequenced in a study of blood T cell repertoires in COVID-19. The method was immunoSEQ multiplex PCR; TCRdb's version includes in-frame clones alone and lacks a portion of them. The repertoire has about 100,000 clones, about 88% of them found once; the top ten carry roughly 17%. The sample consisted of peripheral blood. These receptor sequences come from a woman aged 55 to 70 with acute or convalescent COVID-19.

This sequence joins TRBV4-1 and TRBJ1-1; 12 bases align to TRBD1. Germline V CDR1 and CDR2: MGHRA, YSYEKL. The CDR3 covers 18 residues. V was pared by 1 base and J by 0 bases, with 6 bases of the junction left unmatched. Here the CDR3 reads CASSQGPGQGAMNTEAFF. The CDR3 nucleotides read TGCGCCAGCAGCCAAGGTCCGGGACAGGGGGCGATGAACACTGAAGCTTTCTTT.

The rearrangement joins TRBV3-1 (or the pseudogene TRBV3-2) to TRBJ1-4; 8 bases agree with TRBD1. Per the germline V gene, CDR1 is LGHDT and CDR2 is YNNKEL (reference sequence). J gave up 7 bases and V 4 bases, and 11 bases lay outside the gene matches. CDR3 size: 16 residues. The CDR3 protein is CASSPQWDRRGEKLFF. For the CDR3, the DNA is TGTGCCAGCAGCCCCCAATGGGACAGGAGGGGTGAAAAACTGTTTTTT.

This clone showed up just a few times. The J gene is TRBJ1-1, the V gene TRBV7-3; D gene ambiguous. V dropped 5 bases and J dropped 5 bases, with 15 bases sitting between them. Germline assignment: CDR1 SGHTA and CDR2 FQGTGA. The CDR3 spans 14 residues. The CDR3 sequence is CASSLLSGGTEAFF. The CDR3 DNA reads as TGTGCCAGCAGCCTCCTATCCGGAGGAACTGAAGCTTTCTTT. Full variable domain (outside the CDR3, taken from reference TRBV7-3 and TRBJ1-1): GAGVSQTPSNKVTEKGKYVELRCDPISGHTALYWYRQSLGQGPEFLIYFQGTGAADDSGLPNDRFFAVRPEGSVSTLKIQRTERGDSAVYLCASSLLSGGTEAFFGQGTRLTVV.

Comments on this clone: The germline gene is not matched at one end of the junction; a read error may be the cause. CDR3 DNA: TGTGCCTGGAGCCCCGGGACAGGGGGGGGCAACTTT. This encodes CAWSPGTGGGNF. V and J are TRBV30 and TRBJ1-1; 11 positions agree with TRBD1. The CDR3 contains 12 residues. The germline gives CDR1 GTSNPN, CDR2 SVGIG (reference sequence).

In nucleotides, the CDR3 is TGCGCCAGCAGCTTGGAGGACAGCGCAACTAATGAAAAACTGTTTTTT. This sequence encodes CASSLEDSATNEKLFF. V usage is TRBV5-1 and J usage is TRBJ1-4; the D gene is possibly TRBD1 (6 bases). The CDR3 runs to 16 residues. Germline CDR1 SGHRS, CDR2 YFSETQ. Trimming removed 0 bases at V and 0 bases at J, with 9 bases between.

This clone has a single count. This chain connects TRBV5-4 to TRBJ1-1; perhaps TRBD1 as D (6 bases). V was cut by 2 bases and J by 0 bases, with 11 bases left in between. Looked up from germline, CDR1 is SGHNT and CDR2 is YYREEE (reference sequence). The CDR3 is 15 amino acids. The CDR3 sequence: CASSFGQPMNTEAFF. The CDR3 DNA follows: TGTGCCAGCAGCTTCGGACAGCCAATGAACACTGAAGCTTTCTTT. The full variable domain, rest sourced from reference TRBV5-4 and TRBJ1-1, is ETGVTQSPTHLIKTRGQQVTLRCSSQSGHNTVSWYQQALGQGPQFIFQYYREEENGRGNFPPRFSGLQFPNYSSELNVNALELDDSALYLCASSFGQPMNTEAFFGQGTRLTVV.

This chain links TRBV5-1 with TRBJ1-3; the match to TRBD1 covers 8 bases. This CDR3 spans 19 amino acids. Germline CDR1 is SGHRS and CDR2 is YFSETQ. The V segment lost 0 bases and the J segment 0 bases; nucleotides outside the gene matches: 11. CDR3 sequence (DNA): TGCGCCAGCAGCTTGGGAGTGTCGGGACAGGTGACCTCTGGAAACACCATATATTTT. Translated: CASSLGVSGQVTSGNTIYF.

The chain has TRBV7-2 and TRBJ1-2; tentative D call: TRBD1 (6 bases). Germline lookup yields CDR1 SGHTA and CDR2 FQGNSA. This CDR3 has 13 residues. V was pared by 4 bases and J by 8 bases, with 14 bases between. The CDR3 nucleotides are TGTGCCAGCAGCTCCTACAGGGTGGGGGGCTACACCTTC. As protein: CASSSYRVGGYTF.

This clone has just one count. The V gene is TRBV7-2, the J gene TRBJ2-3; 9 bases are a match to TRBD2. V dropped 0 bases and J dropped 5; count of bases not matched to a gene: 6. Per germline, CDR1 SGHTA and CDR2 FQGNSA. The CDR3 spans 16 residues. DNA for the CDR3: TGTGCCAGCAGCTTAGCCAGCGGGGGGCGGAGAGATACGCAGTATTTT. Translating it yields CASSLASGGRRDTQYF.

The gene calls are TRBV28 and TRBJ2-5; 7 nucleotides match TRBD2. Losses at the gene ends were 2 bases for V and 0 bases for J; bases not matched to a gene: 12. The CDR3 covers 18 residues. Per germline, CDR1 MDHEN and CDR2 SYDVKM. CDR3: CASSLAGRASGYQETQYF. CDR3 coding DNA: TGTGCCAGCAGTTTAGCGGGGCGGGCTAGCGGCTACCAAGAGACCCAGTACTTC.

The chain joins TRBV28 to TRBJ1-2, with a weak D call TRBD1 (5 bases). The ends were cut back, 5 bases at V and 4 bases at J, with 5 bases in the middle. The germline V gene has CDR1 MDHEN and CDR2 SYDVKM. This CDR3 has 11 residues. CDR3 sequence reads: CASSRGYGYTF. The CDR3 region has the DNA TGTGCCAGCAGTAGGGGCTATGGCTACACCTTC.

V usage is TRBV2 and J usage is TRBJ2-5; TRBD2 agrees at 15 bases. The CDR3 loop spans 16 amino acids. Germline V gene data show CDR1 as SNHLY and CDR2 as FYNNEI. Losses at the gene ends were 6 bases for V and 4 bases for J; bases not matched to a gene: 6. The CDR3 sequence: CASRGLGLAGGETQYF. CDR3 nucleotide sequence: TGTGCCAGCAGAGGTCTGGGACTAGCGGGGGGAGAGACCCAGTACTTC. Drawing the rest from reference TRBV2 and TRBJ2-5, the complete variable domain is EPEVTQTPSHQVTQMGQEVILRCVPISNHLYFYWYRQILGQKVEFLVSFYNNEISEKSEIFDDQFSVERPDGSNFTLKIRSTKLEDSAMYFCASRGLGLAGGETQYFGPGTRLLVL.

The chain links TRBV5-4 to TRBJ2-5; 11 bases are a match to TRBD2. The CDR3 spans 15 residues. Germline CDR1 is SGHNT and CDR2 is YYREEE (reference sequence). The trim removed 3 bases at V and 1 base at J, leaving 2 bases unmatched. DNA for the CDR3: TGTGCCAGCAGCTCGACTAGCGGGATCCAAGAGACCCAGTACTTC. Encoded protein: CASSSTSGIQETQYF. The variable domain in full, completed from reference TRBV5-4 and TRBJ2-5, reads ETGVTQSPTHLIKTRGQQVTLRCSSQSGHNTVSWYQQALGQGPQFIFQYYREEENGRGNFPPRFSGLQFPNYSSELNVNALELDDSALYLCASSSTSGIQETQYFGPGTRLLVL.

The chain employs TRBV10-3 and TRBJ2-6, with 8 bases fitting TRBD1. The CDR3 contains 17 residues. From germline, CDR1 is ENHRY and CDR2 SYGVKD. J lost 0 bases, V lost 5 bases, and 6 bases had no gene match. The CDR3 sequence is CAISLTGDGSGANVLTF. CDR3 coding DNA: TGTGCCATCAGTCTGACAGGGGATGGCTCTGGGGCCAACGTCCTGACTTTC.